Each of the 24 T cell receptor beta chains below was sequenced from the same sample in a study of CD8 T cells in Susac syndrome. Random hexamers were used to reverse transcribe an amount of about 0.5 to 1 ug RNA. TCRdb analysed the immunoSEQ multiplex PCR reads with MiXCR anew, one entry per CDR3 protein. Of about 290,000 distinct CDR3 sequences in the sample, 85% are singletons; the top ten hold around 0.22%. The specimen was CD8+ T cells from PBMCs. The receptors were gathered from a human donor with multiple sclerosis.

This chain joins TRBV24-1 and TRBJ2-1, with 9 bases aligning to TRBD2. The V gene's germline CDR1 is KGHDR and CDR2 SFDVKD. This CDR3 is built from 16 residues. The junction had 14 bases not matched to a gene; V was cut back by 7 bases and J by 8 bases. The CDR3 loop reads CATSPGAGGPRDEQFF. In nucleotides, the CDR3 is TGTGCCACCAGCCCGGGGGCGGGAGGGCCTCGGGATGAGCAGTTCTTC.

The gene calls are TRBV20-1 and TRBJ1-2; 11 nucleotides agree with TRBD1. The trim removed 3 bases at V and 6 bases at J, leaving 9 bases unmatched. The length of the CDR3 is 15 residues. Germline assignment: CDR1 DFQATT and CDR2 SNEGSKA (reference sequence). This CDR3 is CSARVGTGGFDGYTF. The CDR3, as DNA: TGCAGTGCTAGGGTTGGGACAGGGGGGTTCGATGGCTACACCTTC.

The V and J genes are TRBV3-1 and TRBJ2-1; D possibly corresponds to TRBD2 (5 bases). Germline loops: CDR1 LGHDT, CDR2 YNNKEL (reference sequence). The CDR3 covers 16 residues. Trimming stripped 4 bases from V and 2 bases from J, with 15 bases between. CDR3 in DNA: TGTGCCAGCAGCCCCCACGAGGGCGGAACCTACAATGAGCAGTTCTTC. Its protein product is CASSPHEGGTYNEQFF.

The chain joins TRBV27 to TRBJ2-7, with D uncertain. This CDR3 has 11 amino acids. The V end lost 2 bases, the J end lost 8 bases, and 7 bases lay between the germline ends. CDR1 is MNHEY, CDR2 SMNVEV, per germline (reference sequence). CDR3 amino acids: CASSLGPQQYF. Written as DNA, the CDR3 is TGTGCCAGCAGTTTAGGGCCTCAGCAGTACTTC.

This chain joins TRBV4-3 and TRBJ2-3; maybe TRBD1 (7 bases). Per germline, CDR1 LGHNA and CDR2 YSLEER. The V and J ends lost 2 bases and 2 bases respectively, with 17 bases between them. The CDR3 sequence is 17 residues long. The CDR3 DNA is TGCGCCAGCAGCCAATCAGGGGGGACACGGAACACAGATACGCAGTATTTT. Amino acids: CASSQSGGTRNTDTQYF.

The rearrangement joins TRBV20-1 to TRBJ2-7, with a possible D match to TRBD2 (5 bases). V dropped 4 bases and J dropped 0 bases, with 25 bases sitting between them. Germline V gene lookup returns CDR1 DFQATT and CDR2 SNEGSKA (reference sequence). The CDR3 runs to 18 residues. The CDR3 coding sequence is TGCAGTGCTATTCCTTCGGCGGGCCATATTTCGAGCTCCTACGAGCAGTACTTC. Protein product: CSAIPSAGHISSSYEQYF.

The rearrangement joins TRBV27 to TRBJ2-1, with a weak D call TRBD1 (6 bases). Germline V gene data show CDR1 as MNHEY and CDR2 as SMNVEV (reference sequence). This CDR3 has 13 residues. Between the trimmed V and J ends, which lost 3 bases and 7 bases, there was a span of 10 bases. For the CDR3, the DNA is TGTGCCAGCAGTTTTGGTCAGGGGAATGAGCAGTTCTTC. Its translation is CASSFGQGNEQFF.

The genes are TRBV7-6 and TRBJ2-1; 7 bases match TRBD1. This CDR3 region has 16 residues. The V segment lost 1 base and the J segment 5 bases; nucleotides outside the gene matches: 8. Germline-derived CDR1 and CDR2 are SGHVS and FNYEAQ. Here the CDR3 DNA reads TGTGCCAGCAGCTTAGTCGGGGACAGAGCAAACAATGAGCAGTTCTTC. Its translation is CASSLVGDRANNEQFF.

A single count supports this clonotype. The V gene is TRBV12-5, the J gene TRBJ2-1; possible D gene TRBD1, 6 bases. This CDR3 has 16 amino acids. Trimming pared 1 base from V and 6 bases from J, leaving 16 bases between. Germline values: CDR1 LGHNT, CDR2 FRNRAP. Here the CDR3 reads CASGLGPDSVSNEQFF. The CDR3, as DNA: TGTGCTAGTGGTTTGGGTCCGGACAGTGTATCCAATGAGCAGTTCTTC.

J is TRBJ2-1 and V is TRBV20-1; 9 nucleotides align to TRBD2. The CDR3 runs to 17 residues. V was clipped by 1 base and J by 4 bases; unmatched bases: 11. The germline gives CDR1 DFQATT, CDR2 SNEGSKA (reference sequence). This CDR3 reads CSARAPLAGRVYNEQFF. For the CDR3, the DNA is TGCAGTGCTAGAGCCCCTCTAGCGGGGAGGGTGTACAATGAGCAGTTCTTC.

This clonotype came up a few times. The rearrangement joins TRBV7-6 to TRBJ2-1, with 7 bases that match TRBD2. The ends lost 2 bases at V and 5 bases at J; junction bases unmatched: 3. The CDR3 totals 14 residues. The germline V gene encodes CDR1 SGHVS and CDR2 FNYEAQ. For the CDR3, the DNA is TGTGCCAGCAGCTTAATCCTAGCGGACAATGAGCAGTTCTTC. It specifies CASSLILADNEQFF.

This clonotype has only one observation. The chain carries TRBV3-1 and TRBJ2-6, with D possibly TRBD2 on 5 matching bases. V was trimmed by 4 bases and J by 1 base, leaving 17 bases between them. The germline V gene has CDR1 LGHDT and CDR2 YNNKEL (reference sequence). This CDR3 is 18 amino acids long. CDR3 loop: CASSPIGRAESGANVLTF. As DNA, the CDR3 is TGTGCCAGCAGCCCGATAGGGCGGGCAGAATCTGGGGCCAACGTCCTGACTTTC. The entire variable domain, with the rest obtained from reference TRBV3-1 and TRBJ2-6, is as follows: DTAVSQTPKYLVTQMGNDKSIKCEQNLGHDTMYWYKQDSKKFLKIMFSYNNKELIINETVPNRFSPKSPDKAHLNLHINSLELGDSAVYFCASSPIGRAESGANVLTFGAGSRLTVL.

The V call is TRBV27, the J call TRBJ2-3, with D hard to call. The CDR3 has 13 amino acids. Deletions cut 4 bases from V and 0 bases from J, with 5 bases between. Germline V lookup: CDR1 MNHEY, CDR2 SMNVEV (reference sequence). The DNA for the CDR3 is TGTGCCAGCAGTTCCCTTAGCACAGATACGCAGTATTTT. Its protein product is CASSSLSTDTQYF.

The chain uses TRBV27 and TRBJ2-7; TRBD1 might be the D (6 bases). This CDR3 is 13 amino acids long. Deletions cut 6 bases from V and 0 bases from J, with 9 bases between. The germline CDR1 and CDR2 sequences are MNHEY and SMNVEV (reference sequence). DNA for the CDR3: TGTGCCAGCAGGGGGGCACGCTCCTACGAGCAGTACTTC. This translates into CASRGARSYEQYF.

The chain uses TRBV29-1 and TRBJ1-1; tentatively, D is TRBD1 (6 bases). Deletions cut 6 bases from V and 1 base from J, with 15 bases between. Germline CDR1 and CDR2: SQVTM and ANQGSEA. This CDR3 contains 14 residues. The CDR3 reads CSVPVKQGNTEAFF. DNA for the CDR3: TGCAGCGTCCCAGTGAAACAGGGGAACACTGAAGCTTTCTTT.

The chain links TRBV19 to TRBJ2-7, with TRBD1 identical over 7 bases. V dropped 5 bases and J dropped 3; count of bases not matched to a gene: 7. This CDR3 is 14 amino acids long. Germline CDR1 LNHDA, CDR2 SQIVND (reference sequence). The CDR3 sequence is CASSVTGNGYEQYF. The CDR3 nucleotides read TGTGCCAGTAGTGTGACAGGGAACGGCTACGAGCAGTACTTC.

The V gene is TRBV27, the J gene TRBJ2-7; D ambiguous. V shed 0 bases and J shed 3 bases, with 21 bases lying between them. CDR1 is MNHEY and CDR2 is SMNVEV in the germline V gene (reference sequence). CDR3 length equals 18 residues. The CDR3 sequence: CASSLSTPTAYRIYEQYF. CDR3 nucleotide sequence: TGTGCCAGCAGTTTATCGACACCTACCGCTTACAGAATCTACGAGCAGTACTTC.

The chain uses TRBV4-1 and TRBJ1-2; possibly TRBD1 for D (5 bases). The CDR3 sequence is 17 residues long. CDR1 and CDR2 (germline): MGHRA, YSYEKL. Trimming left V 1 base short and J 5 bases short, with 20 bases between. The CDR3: CASSQGAAWGPSYGYTF. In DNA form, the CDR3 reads TGCGCCAGCAGCCAAGGGGCTGCCTGGGGACCATCTTATGGCTACACCTTC.

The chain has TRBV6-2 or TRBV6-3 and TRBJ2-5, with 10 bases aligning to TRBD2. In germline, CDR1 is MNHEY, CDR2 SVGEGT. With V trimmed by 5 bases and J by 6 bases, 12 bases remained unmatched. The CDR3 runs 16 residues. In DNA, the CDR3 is TGTGCCAGCAGTCCGCCCTCACTAGCGGGAACGAAGACCCAGTACTTC. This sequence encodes CASSPPSLAGTKTQYF.

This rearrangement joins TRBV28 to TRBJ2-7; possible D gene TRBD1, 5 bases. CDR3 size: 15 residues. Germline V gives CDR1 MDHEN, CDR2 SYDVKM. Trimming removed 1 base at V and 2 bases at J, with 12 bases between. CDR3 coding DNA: TGTGCCAGCAGTTTATTACAGGAAGTCACCTACGAGCAGTACTTC. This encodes CASSLLQEVTYEQYF.

The CDR3 DNA reads as TGTGCCAGCAGCCGACGTATGCCGGGACTTTTCAATGAGCAGTTCTTC. It is translated as CASSRRMPGLFNEQFF. This chain links TRBV7-9 with TRBJ2-1; D is possibly TRBD2 (6 bases). V was shortened by 5 bases and J by 6 bases, with 20 bases between the two germline ends. This CDR3 has 16 amino acids. The germline V gene encodes CDR1 SEHNR and CDR2 FQNEAQ (reference sequence). The full variable domain, completed using reference TRBV7-9 and TRBJ2-1, is DTGVSQNPRHKITKRGQNVTFRCDPISEHNRLYWYRQTLGQGPEFLTYFQNEAQLEKSRLLSDRFSAERPKGSFSTLEIQRTEQGDSAMYLCASSRRMPGLFNEQFFGPGTRLTVL.

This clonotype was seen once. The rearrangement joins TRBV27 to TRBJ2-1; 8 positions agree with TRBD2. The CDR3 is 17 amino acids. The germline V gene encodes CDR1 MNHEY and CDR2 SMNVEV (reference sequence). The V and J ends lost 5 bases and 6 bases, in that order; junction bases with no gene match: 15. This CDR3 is CASSLMAGGGPRNEQFF. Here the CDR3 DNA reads TGTGCCAGCAGTCTAATGGCGGGGGGAGGGCCTCGCAATGAGCAGTTCTTC.

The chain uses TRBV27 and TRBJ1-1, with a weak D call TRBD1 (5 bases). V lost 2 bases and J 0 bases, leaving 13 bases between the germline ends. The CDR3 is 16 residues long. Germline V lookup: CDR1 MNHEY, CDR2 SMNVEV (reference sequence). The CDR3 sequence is CASSLKPGPMNTEAFF. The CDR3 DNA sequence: TGTGCCAGCAGTTTAAAACCAGGGCCAATGAACACTGAAGCTTTCTTT.

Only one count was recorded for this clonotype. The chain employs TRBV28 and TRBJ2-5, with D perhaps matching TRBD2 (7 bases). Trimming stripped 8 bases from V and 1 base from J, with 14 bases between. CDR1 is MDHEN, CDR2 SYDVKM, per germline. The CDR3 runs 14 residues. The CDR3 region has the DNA TGTGCCAGCGACCAGGGAGGGGGCCAAGAGACCCAGTACTTC. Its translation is CASDQGGGQETQYF.